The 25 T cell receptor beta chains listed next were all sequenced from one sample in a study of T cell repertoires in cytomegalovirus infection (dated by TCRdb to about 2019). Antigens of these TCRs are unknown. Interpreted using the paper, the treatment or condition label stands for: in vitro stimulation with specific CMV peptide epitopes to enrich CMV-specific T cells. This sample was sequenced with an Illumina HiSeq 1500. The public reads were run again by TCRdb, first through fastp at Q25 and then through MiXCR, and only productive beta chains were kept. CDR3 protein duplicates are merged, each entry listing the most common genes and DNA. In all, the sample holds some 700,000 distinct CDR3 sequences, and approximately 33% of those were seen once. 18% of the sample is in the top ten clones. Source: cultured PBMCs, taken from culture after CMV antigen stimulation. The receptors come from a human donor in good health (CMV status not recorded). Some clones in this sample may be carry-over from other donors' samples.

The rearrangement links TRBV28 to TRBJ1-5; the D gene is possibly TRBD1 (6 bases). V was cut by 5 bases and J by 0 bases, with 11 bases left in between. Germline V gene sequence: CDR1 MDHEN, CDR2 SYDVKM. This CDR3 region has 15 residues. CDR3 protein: CASSNWTDSNQPQHF. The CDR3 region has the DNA TGTGCCAGCAGTAATTGGACAGATAGCAATCAGCCCCAGCATTTT.

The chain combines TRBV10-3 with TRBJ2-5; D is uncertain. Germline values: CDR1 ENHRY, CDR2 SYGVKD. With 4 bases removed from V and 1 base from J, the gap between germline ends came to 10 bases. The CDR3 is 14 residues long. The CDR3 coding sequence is TGTGCCATCAGTGTCGGAAGGAGCCAAGAGACCCAGTACTTC. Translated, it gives CAISVGRSQETQYF.

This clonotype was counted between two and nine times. The DNA for the CDR3 is TGCAGTGCTAGTAAAGGGACAGAACTTAACTATGGCTACACCTTC. Protein sequence: CSASKGTELNYGYTF. The rearrangement links TRBV20-1 to TRBJ1-2, with 7 bases that match TRBD1. V shed 3 bases, J shed 1 base, and the junction held 8 bases outside the gene matches. CDR3 length: 15 residues. CDR1 DFQATT and CDR2 SNEGSKA come from the germline V gene (reference sequence).

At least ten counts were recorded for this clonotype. The CDR3 loop is CASSLGGSGQFF. The CDR3 DNA reads TGTGCCAGCAGCTTAGGCGGGAGTGGGCAGTTCTTC. The rearrangement links TRBV7-2 to TRBJ2-1; the match to TRBD2 covers 7 bases. This CDR3 spans 12 amino acids. The V segment lost 1 base and the J segment 12 bases; nucleotides outside the gene matches: 3. The germline CDR1 and CDR2 sequences are SGHTA and FQGNSA. Drawing the rest from reference TRBV7-2 and TRBJ2-1, the complete variable domain is GAGVSQSPSNKVTEKGKDVELRCDPISGHTALYWYRQSLGQGLEFLIYFQGNSAPDKSGLPSDRFSAERTGGSVSTLTIQRTQQEDSAVYLCASSLGGSGQFFGPGTRLTVL.

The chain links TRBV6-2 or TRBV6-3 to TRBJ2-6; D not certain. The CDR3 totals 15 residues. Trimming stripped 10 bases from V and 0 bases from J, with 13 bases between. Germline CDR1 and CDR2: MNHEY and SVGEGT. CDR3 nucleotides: TGTGCCAATTCCAGGCGTAGCTCTGGGGCCAACGTCCTGACTTTC. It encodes CANSRRSSGANVLTF.

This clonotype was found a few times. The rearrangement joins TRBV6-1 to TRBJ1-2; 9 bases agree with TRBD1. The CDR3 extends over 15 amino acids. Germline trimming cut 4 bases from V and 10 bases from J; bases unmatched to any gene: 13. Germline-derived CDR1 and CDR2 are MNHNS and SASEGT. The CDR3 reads CASSVAPGQGTDYTF. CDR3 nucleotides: TGTGCCAGCAGTGTTGCACCGGGACAGGGTACGGACTACACCTTC.

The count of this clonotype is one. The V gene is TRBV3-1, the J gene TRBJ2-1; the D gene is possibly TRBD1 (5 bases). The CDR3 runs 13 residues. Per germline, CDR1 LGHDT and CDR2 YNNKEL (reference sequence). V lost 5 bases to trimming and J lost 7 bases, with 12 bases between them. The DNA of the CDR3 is TGTGCCAGCAGCACTGTCCAGGGAAATGAGCAGTTCTTC. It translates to CASSTVQGNEQFF.

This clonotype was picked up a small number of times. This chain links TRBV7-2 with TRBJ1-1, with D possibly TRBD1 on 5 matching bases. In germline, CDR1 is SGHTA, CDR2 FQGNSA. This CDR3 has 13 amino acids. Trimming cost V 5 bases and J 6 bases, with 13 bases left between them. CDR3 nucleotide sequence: TGTGCCAGCAGCAACCGTTGGGGCCCTGAAGCTTTCTTT. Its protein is CASSNRWGPEAFF.

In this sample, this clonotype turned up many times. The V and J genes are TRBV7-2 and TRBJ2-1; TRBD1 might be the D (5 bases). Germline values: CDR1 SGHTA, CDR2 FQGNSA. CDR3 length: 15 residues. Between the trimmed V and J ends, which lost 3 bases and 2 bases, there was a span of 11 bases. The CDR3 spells CASSFRGYTYNEQFF. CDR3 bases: TGTGCCAGCAGCTTTAGGGGCTACACCTACAATGAGCAGTTCTTC.

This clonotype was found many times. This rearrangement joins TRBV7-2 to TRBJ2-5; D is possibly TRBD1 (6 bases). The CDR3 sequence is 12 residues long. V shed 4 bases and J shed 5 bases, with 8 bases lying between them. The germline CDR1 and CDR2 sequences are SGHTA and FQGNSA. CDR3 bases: TGTGCCAGCAGCTCAAGGGGGGAGACCCAGTACTTC. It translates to CASSSRGETQYF. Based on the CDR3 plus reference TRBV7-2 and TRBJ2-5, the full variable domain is GAGVSQSPSNKVTEKGKDVELRCDPISGHTALYWYRQSLGQGLEFLIYFQGNSAPDKSGLPSDRFSAERTGGSVSTLTIQRTQQEDSAVYLCASSSRGETQYFGPGTRLLVL.

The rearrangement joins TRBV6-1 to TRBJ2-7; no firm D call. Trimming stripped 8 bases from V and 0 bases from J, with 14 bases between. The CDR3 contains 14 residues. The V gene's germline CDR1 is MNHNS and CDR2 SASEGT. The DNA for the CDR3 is TGTGCCAGCCATGTAGGGTGGAGCTCCTACGAGCAGTACTTC. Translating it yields CASHVGWSSYEQYF.

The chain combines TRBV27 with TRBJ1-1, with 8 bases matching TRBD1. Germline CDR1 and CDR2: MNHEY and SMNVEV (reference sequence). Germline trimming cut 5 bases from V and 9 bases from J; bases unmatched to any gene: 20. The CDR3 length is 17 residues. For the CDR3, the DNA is TGTGCCAGCAGTCCACGCCAGGGGGCGGGCATTACCCTGAAAGCTTTCTTT. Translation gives CASSPRQGAGITLKAFF.

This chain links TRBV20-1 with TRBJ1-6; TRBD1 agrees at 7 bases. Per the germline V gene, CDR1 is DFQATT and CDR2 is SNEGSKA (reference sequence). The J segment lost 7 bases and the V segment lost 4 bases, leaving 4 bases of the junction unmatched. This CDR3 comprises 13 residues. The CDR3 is CSANRGNNSPLHF. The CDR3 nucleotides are TGCAGTGCTAACAGGGGAAACAATTCACCCCTCCACTTT.

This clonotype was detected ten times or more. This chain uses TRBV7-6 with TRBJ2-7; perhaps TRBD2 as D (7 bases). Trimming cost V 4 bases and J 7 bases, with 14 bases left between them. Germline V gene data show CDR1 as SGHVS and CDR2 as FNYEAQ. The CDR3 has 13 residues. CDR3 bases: TGTGCCAGCAGCTCCGGACTAGGGGGGGAGCAGTACTTC. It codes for CASSSGLGGEQYF.

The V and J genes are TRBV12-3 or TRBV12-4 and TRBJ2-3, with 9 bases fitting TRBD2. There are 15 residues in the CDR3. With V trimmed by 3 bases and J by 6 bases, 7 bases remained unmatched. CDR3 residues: CASSFGGRAGDTQYF. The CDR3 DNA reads TGTGCCAGCAGTTTCGGCGGGAGGGCCGGGGATACGCAGTATTTT.

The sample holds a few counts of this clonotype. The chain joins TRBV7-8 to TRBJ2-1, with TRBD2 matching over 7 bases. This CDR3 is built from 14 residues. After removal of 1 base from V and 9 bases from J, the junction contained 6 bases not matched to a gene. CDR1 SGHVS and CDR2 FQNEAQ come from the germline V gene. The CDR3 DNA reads TGTGCCAGCAGCTTAGGGAGGACTAGAGGTGAGCAGTTCTTC. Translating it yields CASSLGRTRGEQFF.

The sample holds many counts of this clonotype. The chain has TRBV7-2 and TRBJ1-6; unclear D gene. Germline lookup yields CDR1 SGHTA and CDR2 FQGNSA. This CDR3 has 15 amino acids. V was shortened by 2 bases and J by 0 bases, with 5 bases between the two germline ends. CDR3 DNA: TGTGCCAGCAGCTTACTAAGCTCCTATAATTCACCCCTCCACTTT. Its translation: CASSLLSSYNSPLHF. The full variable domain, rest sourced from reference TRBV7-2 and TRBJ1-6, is GAGVSQSPSNKVTEKGKDVELRCDPISGHTALYWYRQSLGQGLEFLIYFQGNSAPDKSGLPSDRFSAERTGGSVSTLTIQRTQQEDSAVYLCASSLLSSYNSPLHFGNGTRLTVT.

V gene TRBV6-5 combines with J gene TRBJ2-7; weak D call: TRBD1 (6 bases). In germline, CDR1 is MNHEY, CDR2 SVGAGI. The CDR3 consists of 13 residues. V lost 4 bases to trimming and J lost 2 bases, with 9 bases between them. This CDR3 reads CASSLGHTYEQYF. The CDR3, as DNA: TGTGCCAGCAGTTTGGGACACACCTACGAGCAGTACTTC.

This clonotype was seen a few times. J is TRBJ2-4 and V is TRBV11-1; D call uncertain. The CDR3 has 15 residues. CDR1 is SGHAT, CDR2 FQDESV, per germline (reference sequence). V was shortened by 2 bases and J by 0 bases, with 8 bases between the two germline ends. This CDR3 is CASSLQGIAKNIQYF. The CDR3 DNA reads TGTGCCAGCAGCTTACAAGGAATAGCCAAAAACATTCAGTACTTC.

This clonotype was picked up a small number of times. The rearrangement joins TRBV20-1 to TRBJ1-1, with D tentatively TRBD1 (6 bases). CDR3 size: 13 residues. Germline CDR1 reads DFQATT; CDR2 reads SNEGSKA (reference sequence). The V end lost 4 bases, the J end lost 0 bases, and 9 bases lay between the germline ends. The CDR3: CSANRDLNTEAFF. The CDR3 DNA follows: TGCAGTGCTAACAGGGACCTGAACACTGAAGCTTTCTTT.

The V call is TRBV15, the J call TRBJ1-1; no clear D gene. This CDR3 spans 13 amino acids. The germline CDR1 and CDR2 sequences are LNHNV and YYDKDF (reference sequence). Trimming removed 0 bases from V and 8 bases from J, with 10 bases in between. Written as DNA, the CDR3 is TGTGCCACCAGCAGAGATCGGGGAAGGGAAGCTTTCTTT. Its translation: CATSRDRGREAFF.

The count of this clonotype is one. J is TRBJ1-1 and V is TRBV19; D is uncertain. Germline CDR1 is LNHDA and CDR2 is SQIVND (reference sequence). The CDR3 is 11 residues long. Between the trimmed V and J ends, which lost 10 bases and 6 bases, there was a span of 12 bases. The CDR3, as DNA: TGTGCCACCTCAACGGGGTCTGAAGCTTTCTTT. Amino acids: CATSTGSEAFF. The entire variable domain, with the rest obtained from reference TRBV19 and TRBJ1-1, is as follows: DGGITQSPKYLFRKEGQNVTLSCEQNLNHDAMYWYRQDPGQGLRLIYYSQIVNDFQKGDIAEGYSVSREKKESFPLTVTSAQKNPTAFYLCATSTGSEAFFGQGTRLTVV.

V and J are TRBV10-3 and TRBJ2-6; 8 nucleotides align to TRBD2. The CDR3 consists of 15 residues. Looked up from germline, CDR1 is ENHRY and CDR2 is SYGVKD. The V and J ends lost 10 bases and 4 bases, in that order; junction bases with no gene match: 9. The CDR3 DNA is TGTGCCACGACCGGGAGGGGTATCGGGGCCAACGTCCTGACTTTC. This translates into CATTGRGIGANVLTF.

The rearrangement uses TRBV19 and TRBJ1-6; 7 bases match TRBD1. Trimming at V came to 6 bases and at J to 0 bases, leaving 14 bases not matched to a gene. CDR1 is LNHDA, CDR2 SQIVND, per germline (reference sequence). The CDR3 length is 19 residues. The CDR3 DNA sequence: TGTGCCAGTAGGCCAGACAGGGACCTCTTCAGCTCCTATAATTCACCCCTCCACTTT. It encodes CASRPDRDLFSSYNSPLHF.

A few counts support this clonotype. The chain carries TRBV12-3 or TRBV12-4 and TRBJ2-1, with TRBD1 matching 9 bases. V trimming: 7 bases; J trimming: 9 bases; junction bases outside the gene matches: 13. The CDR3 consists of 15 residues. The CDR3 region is CASTLSGTGLGEQFF. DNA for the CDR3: TGTGCCAGCACCTTAAGCGGGACAGGGCTCGGTGAGCAGTTCTTC.